This TCR beta chain was sequenced in a study of neurological immune-mediated disorders. This sample's time point: longitudinal time-point 1 (baseline). TCRdb re-derived calls from the 5' RACE reads in MiXCR, one entry per CDR3 protein. Of over 70,000 distinct CDR3 sequences in the sample, 9.5% to 13% are singletons; the top ten hold about 9.6%. The sequence was obtained from a man aged 25 to 40 in good health. Sequenced: PBMCs.

Here the CDR3 reads CASSEVFVGRNEQFF. The DNA of the CDR3 is TGTGCCAGCAGTGAAGTTTTTGTCGGGAGAAATGAGCAGTTCTTC. This chain joins TRBV6-1 and TRBJ2-1, with TRBD2 as a possible D gene (6 bases). Germline assignment: CDR1 MNHNS and CDR2 SASEGT. Trimming shortened V by 1 base and J by 7 bases, and 14 bases separated the two germline ends. CDR3 length: 15 amino acids.